The 6 T cell receptor beta chains listed next were all sequenced from one sample in a study of blood T cells in healthy people across ages. With a J-beta primer mix and a sample-barcoded 5' primer, a second PCR ran about 6 to 11 cycles. TCRdb called the 5' RACE reads again in MiXCR, with one record for every CDR3 protein. The sample holds around 800,000 distinct CDR3 sequences; about half are singletons and the top ten take over 15%. The sample taken for sequencing was blood. These TCRs come from an elderly man in good health.

The chain links TRBV20-1 to TRBJ2-1; D uncertain. The V gene lost 0 bases and the J gene lost 8 bases, with 14 bases spanning the gap. Germline CDR1 is DFQATT and CDR2 is SNEGSKA (reference sequence). The CDR3 consists of 14 residues. CDR3 amino acids: CSARDLAVRDEQFF. DNA for the CDR3: TGCAGTGCTAGAGATCTGGCCGTCCGCGATGAGCAGTTCTTC.

V is TRBV4-3 and J is TRBJ2-5, with D perhaps matching TRBD2 (5 bases). The V end lost 1 base, the J end lost 5 bases, and 8 bases lay between the germline ends. The CDR3 extends over 13 amino acids. Germline values: CDR1 LGHNA, CDR2 YSLEER. CDR3 protein: CASSQGPGETQYF. The CDR3 DNA sequence: TGCGCCAGCAGCCAAGGCCCGGGGGAGACCCAGTACTTC.

About this clonotype itself: This could be a read error, since a much larger clone is one nucleotide away. This sequence joins TRBV6-5 and TRBJ2-5, with 10 bases lining up with TRBD2. CDR1 is MNHEY and CDR2 is SVGAGI in the germline V gene. CDR3 length: 15 amino acids. V was clipped by 5 bases and J by 11 bases; unmatched bases: 14. The CDR3 coding sequence is TGTGCCAGCAGTAAGACTAGCGGGCCTTACAATGAGCAGTACTTC. This sequence encodes CASSKTSGPYNEQYF.

V and J are TRBV29-1 and TRBJ2-2; D is uncertain. The V and J ends lost 6 bases and 0 bases respectively, with 11 bases between them. The CDR3 is 14 residues long. Per germline, CDR1 SQVTM and CDR2 ANQGSEA. The CDR3: CSVAPSANTGELFF. The CDR3, as DNA: TGCAGCGTGGCCCCCAGCGCGAACACCGGGGAGCTGTTTTTT.

The chain has TRBV5-1 and TRBJ2-7; D gene unclear. Trimming removed 4 bases from V and 2 bases from J, with 7 bases in between. Germline loops: CDR1 SGHRS, CDR2 YFSETQ. The CDR3 runs 12 residues. The CDR3 sequence: CASSPPAYEQYF. CDR3 nucleotides: TGCGCCAGCAGCCCCCCCGCCTACGAGCAGTACTTC.

This chain links TRBV28 with TRBJ1-5, with D unresolved. Germline V gene data show CDR1 as MDHEN and CDR2 as SYDVKM. The CDR3 runs 13 residues. The V and J ends lost 3 bases and 7 bases respectively, with 10 bases between them. The CDR3 sequence is CASSLRGHQPQHF. CDR3 nucleotides: TGTGCCAGCAGTTTGAGAGGGCACCAGCCCCAGCATTTT.